This T cell receptor (beta chain) is drawn from a study of technical replicates of blood from several donors. This clone showed up just once. Profiling relied on immunoSEQ multiplex PCR, and the TCRdb table lists in-frame clones only, not all of them. The sample has 75,000 to 90,000 clones; 80% to 95% are singletons. Between the trimmed V and J ends, which lost 7 bases and 2 bases, there was a span of 15 bases. The germline gives CDR1 SNHLY, CDR2 FYNNEI. This CDR3 spans 15 amino acids. The receptor was isolated from a human donor in good health. Sequenced sample: T cells isolated from PBMCs. The chain uses TRBV2 and TRBJ1-5; maybe TRBD1 (6 bases). The chain's CDR3 is CASTLLGGGNQPQHF. In nucleotides, the CDR3 is TGTGCCAGCACATTATTAGGGGGGGGCAATCAGCCCCAGCATTTT.